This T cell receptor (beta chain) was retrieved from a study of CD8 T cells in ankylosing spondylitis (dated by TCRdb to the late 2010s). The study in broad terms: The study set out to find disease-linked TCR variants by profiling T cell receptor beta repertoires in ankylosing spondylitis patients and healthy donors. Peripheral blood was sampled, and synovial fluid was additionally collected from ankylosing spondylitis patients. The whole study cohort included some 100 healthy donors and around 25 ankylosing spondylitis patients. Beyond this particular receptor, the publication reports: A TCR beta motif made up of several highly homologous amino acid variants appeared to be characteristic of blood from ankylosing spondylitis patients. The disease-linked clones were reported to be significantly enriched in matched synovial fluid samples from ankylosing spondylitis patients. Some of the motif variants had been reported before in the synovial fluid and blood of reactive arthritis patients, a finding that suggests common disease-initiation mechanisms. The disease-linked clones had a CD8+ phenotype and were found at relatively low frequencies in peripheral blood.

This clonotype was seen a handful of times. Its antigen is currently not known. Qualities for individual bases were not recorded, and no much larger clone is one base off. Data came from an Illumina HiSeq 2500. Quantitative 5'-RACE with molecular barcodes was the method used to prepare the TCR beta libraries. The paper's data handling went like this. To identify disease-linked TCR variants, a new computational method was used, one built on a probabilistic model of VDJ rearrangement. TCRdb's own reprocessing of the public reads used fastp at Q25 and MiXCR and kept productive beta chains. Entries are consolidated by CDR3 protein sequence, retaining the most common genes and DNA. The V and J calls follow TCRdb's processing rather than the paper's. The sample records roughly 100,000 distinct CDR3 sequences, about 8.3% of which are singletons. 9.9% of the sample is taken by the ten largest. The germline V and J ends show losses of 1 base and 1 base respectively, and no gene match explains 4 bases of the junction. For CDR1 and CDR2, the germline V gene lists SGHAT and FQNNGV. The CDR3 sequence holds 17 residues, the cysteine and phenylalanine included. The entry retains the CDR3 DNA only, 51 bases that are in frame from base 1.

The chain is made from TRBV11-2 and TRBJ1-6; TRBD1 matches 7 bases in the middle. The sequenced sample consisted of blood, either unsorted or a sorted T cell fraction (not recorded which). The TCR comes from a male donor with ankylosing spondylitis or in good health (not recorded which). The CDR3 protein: CASSLVHRGSYNSPLHF. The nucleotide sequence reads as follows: TGTGCCAGCAGCTTAGTCCACAGGGGATCCTATAATTCACCCCTCCACTTT.